This TCR beta chain was captured by sequencing in a study of long-term antiretroviral therapy in people with HIV. Looked up from germline, CDR1 is LNHNV and CDR2 is YYDKDF (reference sequence). Trimming removed 3 bases at V and 0 bases at J, with 3 bases between. This CDR3 contains 14 residues. Study results and caveats: Dominant in the repertoire at all time points were clones expanded before ART.

Samples were assayed with immunoSEQ v3.0 at survey level. Samples were sequenced targeting roughly 40,000-50,000 T-cell genomes each. The data were produced by immunoSEQ multiplex PCR, yet TCRdb's version contains in-frame clones alone and is incomplete. The table lists around 30,000 clones, over 90% of them singletons, with approximately 10% in the top ten. Remarks on this clone: The antigen remains undetermined.

The rearrangement joins TRBV15 to TRBJ2-6; no firm D call. This clonotype was obtained from a middle-aged man with HIV. Sequencing used unsorted PBMCs, obtained 6.2 years after starting antiretroviral therapy. CDR3 sequence reads: CATSSRSGANVLTF. The CDR3 bases are TGTGCCACCAGCAGCCGCTCTGGGGCCAACGTCCTGACTTTC.